This T cell receptor beta chain was sequenced during a study of Graves' ophthalmopathy and Graves' hyperthyroidism. Scientists amplified the TCR beta CDR3 regions from RNA transcripts. RT-PCR with HTBI primers came first, then second-round multiplex PCR. TCRdb reprocessed the multiplex PCR reads with MiXCR, giving one entry per CDR3 protein. This sample has hundreds of thousands of distinct CDR3 sequences, with roughly 40% found just once. The PBMC fraction was derived from under 11 ml of fresh peripheral blood. Sequenced: peripheral blood. The origin of this receptor is an adult man with Graves' ophthalmopathy.

The CDR3 DNA reads TGTGCCAGCAGCTTAGATTACAGGGGCTATGGCTACACCTTC. This gives the protein CASSLDYRGYGYTF. V is TRBV7-9 and J is TRBJ1-2; 7 nucleotides agree with TRBD1. The CDR3 runs to 14 residues. Germline trimming cut 1 base from V and 4 bases from J; bases unmatched to any gene: 3. Per germline, CDR1 SEHNR and CDR2 FQNEAQ (reference sequence).